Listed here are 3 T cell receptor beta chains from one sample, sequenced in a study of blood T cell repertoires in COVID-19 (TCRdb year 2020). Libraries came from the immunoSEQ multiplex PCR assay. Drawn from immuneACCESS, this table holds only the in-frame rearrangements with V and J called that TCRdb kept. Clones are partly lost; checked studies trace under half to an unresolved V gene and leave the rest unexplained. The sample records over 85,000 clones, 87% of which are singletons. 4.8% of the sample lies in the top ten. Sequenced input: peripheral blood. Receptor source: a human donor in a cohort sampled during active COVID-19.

CDR3 loop: CASWWEGLYNEQFF. In nucleotides, the CDR3 is TGTGCCAGCTGGTGGGAGGGCCTCTACAATGAGCAGTTCTTC. The chain recombines TRBV6-5 with TRBJ2-1; TRBD2 agrees at 7 bases. The germline gives CDR1 MNHEY, CDR2 SVGAGI. Germline trimming cut 8 bases from V and 3 bases from J; bases unmatched to any gene: 7. The CDR3 has 14 amino acids.

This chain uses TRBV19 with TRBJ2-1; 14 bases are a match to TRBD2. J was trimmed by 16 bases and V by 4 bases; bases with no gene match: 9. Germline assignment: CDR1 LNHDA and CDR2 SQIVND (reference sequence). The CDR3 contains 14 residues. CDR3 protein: CASSSPTSGGAYFF. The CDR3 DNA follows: TGTGCCAGTAGTAGCCCGACTAGCGGGGGGGCCTATTTCTTC.

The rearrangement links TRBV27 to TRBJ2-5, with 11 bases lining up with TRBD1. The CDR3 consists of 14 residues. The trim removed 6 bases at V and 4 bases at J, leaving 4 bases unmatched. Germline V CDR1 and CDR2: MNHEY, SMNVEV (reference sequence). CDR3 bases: TGTGCCAGCAGGGACGGACAGGGGGCAGAGACCCAGTACTTC. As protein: CASRDGQGAETQYF.